What follows are 24 T cell receptor beta chains derived from one specimen sequenced in a study. Using its own MiXCR run on the RT-PCR reads, TCRdb lists one record per CDR3 protein. The table lists hundreds of thousands of distinct CDR3 sequences, 13% to 15% of them singletons. The sequenced sample consisted of memory CD4+ T cells from blood. These receptors all stem from a female donor in good health, serving as a healthy control.

This clonotype was seen at least ten times. The chain employs TRBV6-6 and TRBJ2-2, with TRBD2 identical over 8 bases. The CDR3 runs to 15 residues. Per germline, CDR1 MNHNY and CDR2 SVGAGI (reference sequence). The V and J ends lost 7 bases and 2 bases, in that order; junction bases with no gene match: 6. The CDR3 loop is CASNIAGFNTGELFF. In nucleotides, the CDR3 is TGTGCCAGCAATATAGCGGGGTTCAACACCGGGGAGCTGTTTTTT.

This clonotype was picked up many times. The CDR3 DNA reads TGTGCCAGCAGTATCGCACAGGGCCCTCTGATCACTGAAGCTTTCTTT. Translating gives CASSIAQGPLITEAFF. The chain recombines TRBV12-3 or TRBV12-4 with TRBJ1-1, with a possible D match to TRBD1 (6 bases). V lost 5 bases to trimming and J lost 4 bases, with 20 bases between them. The CDR3 is made up of 16 amino acids.

This clonotype has just a few counts. This sequence joins TRBV7-2 and TRBJ2-7; perhaps TRBD1 as D (6 bases). The V and J ends lost 1 base and 10 bases respectively, with 14 bases between them. Germline-derived CDR1 and CDR2 are SGHTA and FQGNSA. The CDR3 consists of 13 residues. The CDR3 nucleotides read TGTGCCAGCAGCTTAGAGGGGACAAGGAACCAGTACTTC. Translation: CASSLEGTRNQYF.

The chain carries TRBV20-1 and TRBJ2-2; 9 bases are shared with TRBD2. CDR1 is DFQATT, CDR2 SNEGSKA, per germline (reference sequence). This CDR3 region has 17 residues. V lost 0 bases to trimming and J lost 4 bases; unmatched junction nucleotides: 9. The CDR3 reads CSARDVTSGGTTGELFF. In nucleotides, the CDR3 is TGCAGTGCTAGAGATGTGACGAGCGGGGGGACCACCGGGGAGCTGTTTTTT.

V is TRBV29-1 and J is TRBJ2-7, with a weak D call TRBD1 (6 bases). In germline, CDR1 is SQVTM, CDR2 ANQGSEA. The CDR3 is 12 amino acids. Trimming removed 4 bases at V and 5 bases at J, with 12 bases between. CDR3 sequence (DNA): TGCAGCGTTGGAGCAGGGGCCAACGAGCAGTACTTC. It translates to CSVGAGANEQYF.

This clonotype has only a few counts. J is TRBJ2-3 and V is TRBV6-2 or TRBV6-3, with D uncertain. Looked up from germline, CDR1 is MNHEY and CDR2 is SVGEGT. V dropped 0 bases and J dropped 5 bases, with 12 bases sitting between them. The CDR3 runs to 15 residues. The DNA for the CDR3 is TGTGCCAGCAGTTACTCGACTCCCTCCCTAGATACGCAGTATTTT. Amino acid sequence: CASSYSTPSLDTQYF.

V gene TRBV18 combines with J gene TRBJ1-1; D is unresolved. The CDR3 contains 14 residues. Trimming shortened V by 1 base and J by 4 bases, and 10 bases separated the two germline ends. Germline V gives CDR1 KGHSH, CDR2 LQKENI. The CDR3 DNA is TGTGCCAGCTCACCACGAGGGTTGAGCACTGAAGCTTTCTTT. Amino acids: CASSPRGLSTEAFF.

The V and J genes are TRBV3-1 and TRBJ2-6; D unresolved. CDR1 is LGHDT, CDR2 YNNKEL, per germline (reference sequence). The length of the CDR3 is 16 residues. The V and J ends lost 1 base and 2 bases respectively, with 9 bases between them. CDR3 nucleotide sequence: TGTGCCAGCAGCCAAGCCGGCAGCACTGGGGCCAACGTCCTGACTTTC. This gives the protein CASSQAGSTGANVLTF. Together with reference TRBV3-1 and TRBJ2-6, the CDR3 gives the full variable domain: DTAVSQTPKYLVTQMGNDKSIKCEQNLGHDTMYWYKQDSKKFLKIMFSYNNKELIINETVPNRFSPKSPDKAHLNLHINSLELGDSAVYFCASSQAGSTGANVLTFGAGSRLTVL.

This clonotype was seen a handful of times. This chain links TRBV18 with TRBJ1-2; D gene ambiguous. V was trimmed by 2 bases and J by 5 bases, leaving 9 bases between them. Germline assignment: CDR1 KGHSH and CDR2 LQKENI. The CDR3 runs to 13 residues. CDR3 bases: TGTGCCAGCTCACCAAGTACGGATTATGGCTACACCTTC. It translates to CASSPSTDYGYTF.

The gene calls are TRBV20-1 and TRBJ1-2, with D unresolved. The CDR3 consists of 13 residues. Germline V gene sequence: CDR1 DFQATT, CDR2 SNEGSKA (reference sequence). Trimming stripped 0 bases from V and 7 bases from J, with 12 bases between. CDR3 residues: CSARDIIGFGYTF. The CDR3 DNA reads as TGCAGTGCTAGAGATATTATAGGGTTTGGCTACACCTTC.

This clonotype was recorded many times. This rearrangement joins TRBV6-5 to TRBJ1-1; a weak D match, TRBD1 (6 bases). The CDR3 contains 14 residues. V lost 7 bases and J lost 1, with 13 bases in between. Germline CDR1 MNHEY, CDR2 SVGAGI. CDR3 sequence reads: CASTRPGANTEAFF. Written as DNA, the CDR3 is TGTGCCAGCACCCGCCCAGGGGCGAACACTGAAGCTTTCTTT.

This clonotype has a handful of counts. This chain links TRBV5-1 with TRBJ2-1; no firm D call. The germline V and J ends were trimmed by 4 bases and 0 bases, with 11 bases remaining between them. Germline lookup yields CDR1 SGHRS and CDR2 YFSETQ. The CDR3 consists of 15 residues. The CDR3 nucleotides are TGCGCCAGCAGCCAATACACCAGCTCCTACAATGAGCAGTTCTTC. As protein: CASSQYTSSYNEQFF.

The gene calls are TRBV24-1 and TRBJ2-3; tentatively, D is TRBD1 (6 bases). The germline V gene has CDR1 KGHDR and CDR2 SFDVKD. Trimming took 0 bases from V and 7 from J, leaving 13 bases between them. This CDR3 has 15 residues. CDR3 sequence (DNA): TGTGCCACCAGTGATTTGGGGGGCCAGGGAAATACGCAGTATTTT. Protein sequence: CATSDLGGQGNTQYF.

This clonotype has at least ten counts. The chain uses TRBV20-1 and TRBJ1-1; D is uncertain. V was shortened by 0 bases and J by 8 bases, with 13 bases between the two germline ends. In germline, CDR1 is DFQATT, CDR2 SNEGSKA (reference sequence). The CDR3 runs 13 residues. CDR3: CSARDALVQEAFF. CDR3 in DNA: TGCAGTGCTAGAGACGCCTTAGTACAGGAAGCTTTCTTT.

The chain combines TRBV20-1 with TRBJ2-4; D is possibly TRBD2 (7 bases). The CDR3 length is 14 residues. V lost 2 bases to trimming and J lost 7 bases, with 15 bases between them. CDR1 is DFQATT, CDR2 SNEGSKA, per germline (reference sequence). The CDR3 sequence is CSARPGEGSNIQYF. The CDR3, as DNA: TGCAGTGCTAGACCAGGGGAGGGTTCGAACATTCAGTACTTC.

This clonotype showed up just a few times. The chain recombines TRBV18 with TRBJ2-1, with 9 bases that match TRBD1. J lost 6 bases, V lost 3 bases, and 15 bases had no gene match. CDR1 and CDR2 (germline): KGHSH, LQKENI. The CDR3 has 18 amino acids. Here the CDR3 reads CASSPLVLGQGRRNEQFF. The CDR3 bases are TGTGCCAGCTCACCCCTCGTTTTAGGACAGGGGCGTCGCAATGAGCAGTTCTTC.

The chain has TRBV6-6 and TRBJ1-3, with 7 positions matching TRBD1. The CDR3 length is 14 residues. Germline CDR1 reads MNHNY; CDR2 reads SVGAGI (reference sequence). V lost 6 bases, J lost 2 bases, and 4 bases stayed unmatched. The CDR3 nucleotides are TGTGCCAGCAGACAGGGGTGGACTGGAAACACCATATATTTT. It translates to CASRQGWTGNTIYF.

The J gene is TRBJ2-2, the V gene TRBV7-2; the match to TRBD1 covers 9 bases. The germline gives CDR1 SGHTA, CDR2 FQGNSA. Losses at the gene ends were 1 base for V and 7 bases for J; bases not matched to a gene: 7. The CDR3 extends over 16 amino acids. CDR3 in DNA: TGTGCCAGCAGCTTAGTCACAGGGGGCGCGGGCGGGGAGCTGTTTTTT. It encodes CASSLVTGGAGGELFF. Variable domain in full (rest from reference TRBV7-2 and TRBJ2-2): GAGVSQSPSNKVTEKGKDVELRCDPISGHTALYWYRQSLGQGLEFLIYFQGNSAPDKSGLPSDRFSAERTGGSVSTLTIQRTQQEDSAVYLCASSLVTGGAGGELFFGEGSRLTVL.

The rearrangement joins TRBV20-1 to TRBJ1-3; 7 bases match TRBD1. The V gene end was trimmed by 0 bases and the J gene end by 4 bases; junction bases not matched to a gene: 9. CDR1 is DFQATT and CDR2 is SNEGSKA in the germline V gene (reference sequence). The CDR3 totals 16 residues. The CDR3 region is CSARDRTGVKGNTIYF. Written as DNA, the CDR3 is TGCAGTGCTAGAGATCGAACAGGGGTCAAAGGAAACACCATATATTTT.

The chain employs TRBV9 and TRBJ1-3; D not certain. CDR3 length: 16 residues. With 3 bases removed from V and 0 bases from J, the gap between germline ends came to 13 bases. From germline, CDR1 is SGDLS and CDR2 YYNGEE. The CDR3 DNA sequence: TGTGCCAGCAGCGCCCAACCACGGTCCTCTGGAAACACCATATATTTT. Residues: CASSAQPRSSGNTIYF. Based on the CDR3 plus reference TRBV9 and TRBJ1-3, the full variable domain is DSGVTQTPKHLITATGQRVTLRCSPRSGDLSVYWYQQSLDQGLQFLIQYYNGEERAKGNILERFSAQQFPDLHSELNLSSLELGDSALYFCASSAQPRSSGNTIYFGEGSWLTVV.

This chain joins TRBV4-2 and TRBJ2-3; D gene uncertain. Germline CDR1 LGHNA, CDR2 YNFKEQ. V was cut by 4 bases and J by 7 bases, with 9 bases left in between. The CDR3 totals 12 residues. The CDR3 region has the DNA TGTGCCAGCAGCCTTTGGGCGAATACGCAGTATTTT. This sequence encodes CASSLWANTQYF.

This clonotype has a handful of counts. The V call is TRBV20-1, the J call TRBJ1-2; maybe TRBD1 (5 bases). The V gene lost 3 bases and the J gene lost 3 bases, with 17 bases spanning the gap. CDR1 is DFQATT, CDR2 SNEGSKA, per germline (reference sequence). CDR3 length: 15 residues. This CDR3 reads CSARGWEAGHYGYTF. The CDR3 region has the DNA TGCAGTGCTAGGGGGTGGGAGGCGGGACACTATGGCTACACCTTC.

This clonotype was detected only a few times. The J gene is TRBJ2-1, the V gene TRBV30; a possible D gene is TRBD2 (7 bases). Trimming took off 5 bases at V and 6 bases at J, with 17 bases between the two ends. The CDR3 consists of 14 residues. Germline V CDR1 and CDR2: GTSNPN, SVGIG (reference sequence). The CDR3 region is CAWYRRGALNEQFF. DNA for the CDR3: TGTGCCTGGTACCGACGGGGGGCCCTCAATGAGCAGTTCTTC.

There are a few counts of this clonotype. The genes are TRBV20-1 and TRBJ1-2; no clear D. CDR3 length: 13 residues. Trimming took 3 bases from V and 3 from J, leaving 11 bases between them. Germline V gene sequence: CDR1 DFQATT, CDR2 SNEGSKA (reference sequence). The CDR3 DNA sequence: TGCAGTGCTAGGGAGGGTTTGGACTATGGCTACACCTTC. Its translation: CSAREGLDYGYTF.